The subject of this entry is one T cell receptor beta chain. Its antigen is as yet unknown. This table comes from immunoSEQ multiplex PCR, and its TCRdb copy is limited to in-frame clones, with some not included. The profile shows around 140,000 clones, 75% to 95% of them singletons. The data stem from a study of T cell responses to AZD1222 COVID-19 vaccine. Whole-study results and caveats: CD4 TCRs linked to vaccination spanned spike, dominating at 160-218 and 743-854. Mostly white British, mostly female donors; authors suggested clonal diversity may be underestimated. Following two doses of AZD1222, Spike-specific TCR breadth and depth rose. Baseline seropositivity characterized only six or seven AZD1222 recipients.

Trimming stripped 0 bases from V and 9 bases from J, with 12 bases between. The CDR3 extends over 13 amino acids. Germline lookup yields CDR1 SGHRS and CDR2 YFSETQ. This receptor was obtained from an adult who received the AZD1222 COVID-19 vaccine. The sample was peripheral blood, taken 28 days after the second AZD1222 dose. The chain carries TRBV5-1 and TRBJ1-1; a possible D gene is TRBD1 (6 bases). The CDR3 bases are TGCGCCAGCAGCTTGGCATCGGACAGAAAAGCTTTCTTT. It encodes CASSLASDRKAFF.